The source of this T cell receptor (beta chain) is a study of identical twins. Broader study findings: Modelling approaches yielded underestimates of out-of-frame TCR alpha sharing between monozygotic twins.

Notes on this clonotype: As yet, its antigen is unknown.

CDR1 and CDR2 from the germline V gene are MNHEY and SVGAGI. The length of the CDR3 is 16 residues. V was shortened by 2 bases and J by 2 bases, with 14 bases between the two germline ends. Using its own MiXCR run on the 5' RACE reads, TCRdb lists one record per CDR3 protein. The profile covers about 530,000 distinct CDR3 sequences, with roughly 15% appearing a single time and 0.35% to 0.45% taken by the ten largest. Another study also made use of these data, one on yellow fever vaccine responses in identical twins. That study adds: The T cell response to vaccination in identical twins was reportedly partly convergent and partly personalized.

The source of this sequence is a woman younger than 30 in good health. The material sequenced was CD4+ T cells sorted from blood. The genes are TRBV6-5 and TRBJ2-3; no clear D. CDR3 bases: TGTGCCAGCAGTTACGGATCCTTTGGATCCACAGATACGCAGTATTTT. Its translation is CASSYGSFGSTDTQYF.